What follows describes a single T cell receptor (beta chain). Germline CDR1 and CDR2: SGHTS and YDEGEE. The CDR3 has 15 amino acids. V was trimmed by 6 bases and J by 5 bases, leaving 18 bases between them. This record comes from a study of blood T cell repertoires in COVID-19. The table came from immunoSEQ multiplex PCR; TCRdb's copy has only in-frame clones and leaves some out. The sample gives about 140,000 clones, over 70% of which show up once; 3.5% to 4% is in the top ten. The chain carries TRBV5-8 and TRBJ2-1; weak D call: TRBD2 (5 bases). The sequenced material came from peripheral blood. This TCR derives from a man in his sixties or seventies who had recovered from COVID-19. As DNA, the CDR3 is TGTGCCAGCATTCCTATTTGGACTGCTAACAATGAGCAGTTCTTC. Translation gives CASIPIWTANNEQFF.